The 30 T cell receptor beta chains below were found in one sample sequenced in a study of T cell repertoires in cytomegalovirus infection. Their specific antigens are unknown. One entry per CDR3 protein results from TCRdb running MiXCR on the reads. The data contain approximately 1,000,000 distinct CDR3 sequences, around 30% of them seen just once; the ten biggest clones take up over 12%. This specimen was cultured CD8+ T cells from PBMCs, taken from culture after CMV antigen stimulation. The origin of the receptors is a human donor in good health (CMV status not recorded). Some clones in this sample may be carry-over from other donors' samples.

This clonotype was detected only a few times. The J gene is TRBJ1-1, the V gene TRBV12-3 or TRBV12-4; the D is unclear. V was pared by 2 bases and J by 8 bases, with 6 bases between. This CDR3 is built from 11 residues. The CDR3 bases are TGTGCCAGCAGTTTAAGTCAAGAAGCTTTCTTT. Protein product: CASSLSQEAFF.

Details on this clonotype: A much larger clone is a single base away; this may be a read error. This chain uses TRBV7-2 with TRBJ1-2, with 7 bases matching TRBD1. The CDR3 length is 13 residues. V shed 5 bases, J shed 6 bases, and the junction held 6 bases outside the gene matches. Germline loops: CDR1 SGHTA, CDR2 FQGNSA. The CDR3, as DNA: TGTGCCAGCAGCCGGGCGACAGGGAATGGCTACACCTTC. The encoded protein is CASSRATGNGYTF.

J is TRBJ1-6 and V is TRBV6-5, with 10 positions matching TRBD1. V shed 0 bases, J shed 7 bases, and the junction held 0 bases outside the gene matches. This CDR3 has 15 residues. From germline, CDR1 is MNHEY and CDR2 SVGAGI. In nucleotides, the CDR3 is TGTGCCAGCAGTTACTCGGGACAGGGGAATTCACCCCTCCACTTT. This translates into CASSYSGQGNSPLHF.

This clonotype was detected ten times or more. The rearrangement links TRBV7-9 to TRBJ2-5; the D is unclear. Germline V gene data show CDR1 as SEHNR and CDR2 as FQNEAQ (reference sequence). The CDR3 length is 14 residues. Trimming shortened V by 2 bases and J by 1 base, and 8 bases separated the two germline ends. As DNA, the CDR3 is TGTGCCAGCAGCTTAAGCATTATCCAAGAGACCCAGTACTTC. This codes for CASSLSIIQETQYF.

V is TRBV7-9 and J is TRBJ2-5; the D is unclear. Germline V gene lookup returns CDR1 SEHNR and CDR2 FQNEAQ (reference sequence). This CDR3 is built from 13 residues. V was clipped by 1 base and J by 5 bases, with 8 bases between them. The CDR3 bases are TGTGCCAGCAGCTTAGTTACCGGGGAGACCCAGTACTTC. Its translation: CASSLVTGETQYF.

CDR3 protein: CASSSGQKQYF. The CDR3 coding sequence is TGTGCCAGCAGCTCCGGTCAAAAACAGTACTTC. The chain employs TRBV7-2 and TRBJ2-7, with D unresolved. The CDR3 is 11 residues long. The germline CDR1 and CDR2 sequences are SGHTA and FQGNSA. Trimming stripped 4 bases from V and 10 bases from J, with 11 bases between.

The table lists this clonotype with a few counts. The chain is built from TRBV15 and TRBJ1-5; no definite D call. Germline V lookup: CDR1 LNHNV, CDR2 YYDKDF (reference sequence). There are 13 residues in the CDR3. Trimming left V 0 bases short and J 6 bases short, with 6 bases between. CDR3 amino acids: CATSRDRSQPQHF. The CDR3, as DNA: TGTGCCACCAGCAGAGATAGGAGTCAGCCCCAGCATTTT. The full variable domain, its missing parts supplied by reference TRBV15 and TRBJ1-5, is DAMVIQNPRYQVTQFGKPVTLSCSQTLNHNVMYWYQQKSSQAPKLLFHYYDKDFNNEADTPDNFQSRRPNTSFCFLDIRSPGLGDTAMYLCATSRDRSQPQHFGDGTRLSIL.

This rearrangement joins TRBV3-1 to TRBJ1-5; no definite D call. Looked up from germline, CDR1 is LGHDT and CDR2 is YNNKEL (reference sequence). V lost 0 bases to trimming and J lost 2 bases, with 14 bases between them. This CDR3 region has 17 residues. The CDR3 nucleotides are TGTGCCAGCAGCCAAGATTCGGACCGGGATGGCAATCAGCCCCAGCATTTT. This sequence encodes CASSQDSDRDGNQPQHF.

This clonotype was detected many times. The chain carries TRBV7-9 and TRBJ2-1; a weak D match, TRBD1 (5 bases). Germline CDR1 is SEHNR and CDR2 is FQNEAQ (reference sequence). Trimming removed 2 bases at V and 0 bases at J, with 8 bases between. This CDR3 has 15 amino acids. The DNA of the CDR3 is TGTGCCAGCAGCTTAAAGGGGCCCTCCTACAATGAGCAGTTCTTC. This sequence encodes CASSLKGPSYNEQFF.

The chain uses TRBV6-6 and TRBJ1-5; D unclear. CDR1 and CDR2 (germline): MNHNY, SVGAGI (reference sequence). Trimming took 8 bases from V and 2 from J, leaving 13 bases between them. This CDR3 has 14 amino acids. CDR3 coding DNA: TGTGCCAGCCGTTCGGACGGGGGCAATCAGCCCCAGCATTTT. Amino acids: CASRSDGGNQPQHF.

This clonotype occurred many times. This rearrangement joins TRBV5-8 to TRBJ1-1; perhaps TRBD1 as D (5 bases). The CDR3 contains 16 residues. The germline V and J ends were trimmed by 4 bases and 0 bases, with 16 bases remaining between them. Germline V gene lookup returns CDR1 SGHTS and CDR2 YDEGEE. CDR3 protein: CASSLGTGRLNTEAFF. In DNA form, the CDR3 reads TGTGCCAGCAGCCTGGGGACGGGGCGCTTGAACACTGAAGCTTTCTTT. The whole variable domain, filled in from reference TRBV5-8 and TRBJ1-1, reads EAGVTQSPTHLIKTRGQQATLRCSPISGHTSVYWYQQALGLGLQFLLWYDEGEERNRGNFPPRFSGRQFPNYSSELNVNALELEDSALYLCASSLGTGRLNTEAFFGQGTRLTVV.

As regards this clonotype: The junction departs from germline at one end; a sequencing error may be responsible. This chain joins TRBV12-5 and TRBJ1-5, with a weak D call TRBD1 (5 bases). This CDR3 has 14 amino acids. The germline CDR1 and CDR2 sequences are LGHNT and FRNRAP. CDR3 DNA: TGTGTTAGTGGTTTGGGGGGAAGCAATCAGCCCCAGCATTTT. This sequence encodes CVSGLGGSNQPQHF.

This chain links TRBV27 with TRBJ2-5; a weak D match, TRBD1 (6 bases). Trimming pared 5 bases from V and 4 bases from J, leaving 11 bases between. The germline V gene has CDR1 MNHEY and CDR2 SMNVEV (reference sequence). The CDR3 length is 13 residues. The CDR3 DNA sequence: TGTGCCAGCAGTATTGACAGGCGAGAGACCCAGTACTTC. Translating it yields CASSIDRRETQYF.

This clonotype was detected a few times. This rearrangement joins TRBV27 to TRBJ1-1; TRBD1 agrees at 8 bases. The CDR3 has 14 amino acids. Trimming took 6 bases from V and 5 from J; bases not matched to a gene: 8. Germline-derived CDR1 and CDR2 are MNHEY and SMNVEV (reference sequence). The CDR3 loop reads CASRAGGWLTEAFF. The DNA for the CDR3 is TGTGCCAGCAGGGCAGGGGGCTGGTTGACTGAAGCTTTCTTT.

Many counts were recorded for this clonotype. The CDR3 DNA reads TGTGCCAGCAGCTTGAGTCTGGGGACACACGAGCAGTACTTC. The encoded protein is CASSLSLGTHEQYF. V gene TRBV5-8 combines with J gene TRBJ2-7; a possible D gene is TRBD1 (6 bases). The germline V gene encodes CDR1 SGHTS and CDR2 YDEGEE. The CDR3 is made up of 14 amino acids. V was cut by 1 base and J by 5 bases, with 13 bases left in between. The entire variable domain, with the rest obtained from reference TRBV5-8 and TRBJ2-7, is as follows: EAGVTQSPTHLIKTRGQQATLRCSPISGHTSVYWYQQALGLGLQFLLWYDEGEERNRGNFPPRFSGRQFPNYSSELNVNALELEDSALYLCASSLSLGTHEQYFGPGTRLTVT.

The chain has TRBV20-1 and TRBJ2-2; 8 bases fit TRBD1. From germline, CDR1 is DFQATT and CDR2 SNEGSKA (reference sequence). The CDR3 covers 14 residues. The J segment lost 9 bases and the V segment lost 3 bases, leaving 9 bases of the junction unmatched. The CDR3 sequence: CSASSQGASWELFF. CDR3 in DNA: TGCAGTGCTAGTAGTCAGGGGGCGTCGTGGGAGCTGTTTTTT.

V usage is TRBV5-1 and J usage is TRBJ2-7; TRBD1 agrees at 7 bases. CDR1 SGHRS and CDR2 YFSETQ come from the germline V gene. CDR3 length equals 19 residues. The ends lost 0 bases at V and 1 base at J; junction bases unmatched: 16. The CDR3 nucleotides are TGCGCCAGCAGCTTGGGGCTCTCAGGGGGACGGAGGATGTCCTACGAGCAGTACTTC. Its protein is CASSLGLSGGRRMSYEQYF.

This clonotype has only a few counts. CDR3 residues: CSVEGTGADNEQFF. For the CDR3, the DNA is TGCAGCGTTGAAGGGACAGGGGCCGACAATGAGCAGTTCTTC. The chain uses TRBV29-1 and TRBJ2-1; the match to TRBD1 covers 9 bases. The germline CDR1 and CDR2 sequences are SQVTM and ANQGSEA. The ends lost 1 base at V and 5 bases at J; junction bases unmatched: 3. This CDR3 is built from 14 residues.

At least ten counts were recorded for this clonotype. The V call is TRBV7-6, the J call TRBJ2-1; D might be TRBD1 (5 bases). The CDR3 covers 14 residues. The V and J ends lost 4 bases and 4 bases respectively, with 11 bases between them. The germline CDR1 and CDR2 sequences are SGHVS and FNYEAQ. CDR3 in amino acids: CASSSTVGYNEQFF. The CDR3 DNA sequence: TGTGCCAGCAGCTCGACAGTCGGGTACAATGAGCAGTTCTTC.

This clonotype was picked up a small number of times. The chain joins TRBV6-5 to TRBJ1-1, with unresolved D. V was trimmed by 5 bases and J by 4 bases, leaving 11 bases between them. The CDR3 is made up of 13 amino acids. The germline gives CDR1 MNHEY, CDR2 SVGAGI. The CDR3 loop is CASSPSTGTEAFF. In DNA, the CDR3 is TGTGCCAGCAGTCCCTCGACCGGCACTGAAGCTTTCTTT.

The chain is built from TRBV7-3 and TRBJ2-7; a possible D gene is TRBD1 (6 bases). Germline-derived CDR1 and CDR2 are SGHTA and FQGTGA. V lost 5 bases and J 4 bases, leaving 21 bases between the germline ends. CDR3 length equals 16 residues. DNA of the CDR3: TGTGCCAGCAGCCCCACCAGGGGTAGGCTGAATTACGAGCAGTACGTC. Amino acids: CASSPTRGRLNYEQYV.

This clonotype came up a few times. V and J are TRBV12-3 or TRBV12-4 and TRBJ2-5; 7 nucleotides agree with TRBD1. The J segment lost 2 bases and the V segment lost 7 bases, leaving 4 bases of the junction unmatched. The CDR3 is made up of 13 amino acids. The CDR3 region has the DNA TGTGCCAGCATTGGGACAGCACAAGAGACCCAGTACTTC. This translates into CASIGTAQETQYF.

V usage is TRBV29-1 and J usage is TRBJ2-1; no definite D call. Germline CDR1 reads SQVTM; CDR2 reads ANQGSEA. The CDR3 extends over 17 amino acids. V was trimmed by 3 bases and J by 0 bases, leaving 18 bases between them. The CDR3 DNA sequence: TGCAGCGTTGAGGTATCTGGCCCATCGAGCTCCTACAATGAGCAGTTCTTC. Protein sequence: CSVEVSGPSSSYNEQFF.

V is TRBV6-5 and J is TRBJ2-2, with unresolved D. The germline V and J ends were trimmed by 0 bases and 0 bases, with 14 bases remaining between them. The length of the CDR3 is 18 residues. Germline V gene lookup returns CDR1 MNHEY and CDR2 SVGAGI. The CDR3 here is CASSYSNIGPANTGELFF. The CDR3 DNA sequence: TGTGCCAGCAGTTACTCTAATATTGGACCAGCGAACACCGGGGAGCTGTTTTTT.

J is TRBJ2-1 and V is TRBV6-1, with D possibly matching TRBD1 (5 bases). CDR3 length: 15 amino acids. Deletions cut 4 bases from V and 3 bases from J, with 13 bases between. Germline CDR1 and CDR2: MNHNS and SASEGT. CDR3 nucleotide sequence: TGTGCCAGCAGTGCGTGGGAAGACAGCTACAATGAGCAGTTCTTC. Residues: CASSAWEDSYNEQFF.

This clonotype was observed a handful of times. The chain is built from TRBV24-1 and TRBJ1-1, with TRBD1 matching over 7 bases. V lost 8 bases, J lost 4 bases, and 9 bases stayed unmatched. There are 14 residues in the CDR3. In germline, CDR1 is KGHDR, CDR2 SFDVKD. DNA for the CDR3: TGTGCCACCAACCCCCGGACAGGAGTCACTGAAGCTTTCTTT. Its protein product is CATNPRTGVTEAFF.

V usage is TRBV20-1 and J usage is TRBJ2-7; perhaps TRBD1 as D (6 bases). The CDR3 loop spans 14 amino acids. The V and J ends lost 3 bases and 0 bases respectively, with 12 bases between them. Germline-derived CDR1 and CDR2 are DFQATT and SNEGSKA (reference sequence). This CDR3 is CSARDDRHSYEQYF. Here the CDR3 DNA reads TGCAGTGCTAGGGACGACAGGCACTCCTACGAGCAGTACTTC.

This clonotype was recorded many times. The rearrangement links TRBV7-9 to TRBJ2-3; TRBD1 matches 8 bases. The V gene's germline CDR1 is SEHNR and CDR2 FQNEAQ (reference sequence). The CDR3 runs 14 residues. Losses at the gene ends were 5 bases for V and 4 bases for J; bases not matched to a gene: 5. As DNA, the CDR3 is TGTGCCAGCAGCGTTGGACAGGGCGCAGATACGCAGTATTTT. Protein product: CASSVGQGADTQYF.

This clonotype was recorded a few times. The chain combines TRBV19 with TRBJ1-3, with D possibly TRBD1 on 5 matching bases. The germline V and J ends were trimmed by 7 bases and 0 bases, with 16 bases remaining between them. Germline V CDR1 and CDR2: LNHDA, SQIVND (reference sequence). The CDR3 totals 16 residues. CDR3 nucleotides: TGTGCCAGTACCCCCCCCGGACACTTCTCTGGAAACACCATATATTTT. This gives the protein CASTPPGHFSGNTIYF.

The V and J genes are TRBV19 and TRBJ1-5; 12 nucleotides match TRBD1. From germline, CDR1 is LNHDA and CDR2 SQIVND (reference sequence). The CDR3 is 16 amino acids. V was clipped by 5 bases and J by 7 bases; unmatched bases: 9. Here the CDR3 reads CASSPRDRGHRQPQHF. CDR3 nucleotide sequence: TGTGCCAGTAGTCCCCGGGACAGGGGGCATCGACAGCCCCAGCATTTT.